This T cell receptor beta chain stems from a study of blood T cells in healthy people across ages. Only a few counts were recorded for this clonotype. The second PCR ran about 6 to 11 cycles with a sample-barcoded 5' primer and J-beta primers. Every individual sample yielded 3 million or more paired-end reads (each containing CDR3). TCRdb re-derived calls from the 5' RACE reads in MiXCR, one entry per CDR3 protein. In the table there are roughly 1,700,000 distinct CDR3 sequences, roughly 28% of which are singletons. This receptor was taken from a woman aged 25-40 years in good health. Sequencing input: blood.

The CDR3 DNA reads TGTGCCAGCAGCGTAGAAAGGGGCGAGCAGTACTTC. Residues: CASSVERGEQYF. J is TRBJ2-7 and V is TRBV9, with D perhaps matching TRBD1 (5 bases). Germline V gene lookup returns CDR1 SGDLS and CDR2 YYNGEE. The ends were cut back, 0 bases at V and 6 bases at J, with 7 bases in the middle. This CDR3 is built from 12 residues.